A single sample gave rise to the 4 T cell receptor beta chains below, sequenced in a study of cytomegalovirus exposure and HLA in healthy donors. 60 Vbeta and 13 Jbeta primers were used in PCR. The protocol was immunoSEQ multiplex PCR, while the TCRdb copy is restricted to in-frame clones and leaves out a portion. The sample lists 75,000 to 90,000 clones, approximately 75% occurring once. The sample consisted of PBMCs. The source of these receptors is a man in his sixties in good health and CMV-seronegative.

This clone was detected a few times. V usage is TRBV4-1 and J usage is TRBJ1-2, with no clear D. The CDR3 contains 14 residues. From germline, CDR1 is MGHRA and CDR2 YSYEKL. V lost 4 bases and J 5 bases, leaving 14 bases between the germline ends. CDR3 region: CASSPPGRDYGYTF. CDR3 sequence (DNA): TGCGCCAGCAGCCCCCCCGGACGGGATTATGGCTACACCTTC.

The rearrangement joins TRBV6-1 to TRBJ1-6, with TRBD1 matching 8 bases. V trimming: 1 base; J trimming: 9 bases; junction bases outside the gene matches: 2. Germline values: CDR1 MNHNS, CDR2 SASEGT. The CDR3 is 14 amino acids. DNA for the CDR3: TGTGCCAGCAGTGAAGGCAGGGGGCCTTCACCCCTCCACTTT. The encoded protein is CASSEGRGPSPLHF.

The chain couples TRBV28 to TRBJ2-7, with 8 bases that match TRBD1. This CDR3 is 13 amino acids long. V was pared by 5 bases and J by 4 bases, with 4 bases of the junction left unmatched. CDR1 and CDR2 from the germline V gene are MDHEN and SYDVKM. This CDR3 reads CASSRQGRYEQYF. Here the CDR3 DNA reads TGTGCCAGCAGTCGACAGGGGCGGTACGAGCAGTACTTC.

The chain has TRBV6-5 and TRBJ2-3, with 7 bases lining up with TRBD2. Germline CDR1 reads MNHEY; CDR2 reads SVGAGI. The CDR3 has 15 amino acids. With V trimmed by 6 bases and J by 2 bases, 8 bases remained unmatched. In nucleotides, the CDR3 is TGTGCCAGCAGGGGACTGGGGGGGGACACAGATACGCAGTATTTT. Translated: CASRGLGGDTDTQYF.